This T cell receptor (beta chain) was retrieved from a study of blood T cell repertoires in COVID-19 (dated by TCRdb to the early 2020s). Looking at the study overall: Collaborator samples came from the United States, Italy and Spain and covered acute and convalescent phases of COVID-19. A de-identified subject ID, COVID-19 status, age in years and sex were almost always included in the sample metadata. The samples were drawn from the first 160 participants of the ongoing ImmuneRACE study and from over a thousand subjects provided by 6 global collaborators. Deeply sampled blood TCRbeta repertoires from subjects exposed to, actively infected with, or recovered from COVID-19 were included in the dataset. The repertoires were released in a freely available public database meant as a resource for research on the immune response to SARS-CoV-2. HLA class I and class II types, where available, came from metadata supplied by the sample provider rather than from assay-based typing. The prospective study material was composed of cDNA or gDNA derived from T cells, B-cell-depleted T cells, or PBMCs.

What the study reported, not specific to this receptor: Clinical and demographic metadata were provided uncurated, with the amount varying by source and participant.

TCRbeta CDR3 regions were amplified from genomic DNA using the immunoSEQ Assay, a bias-controlled multiplex PCR. The study's processing was this. Within the assay, amplification of reference gene primers was used to estimate how many nucleated cells each sample contained. To quantify the absolute abundance of each unique TCRbeta CDR3 rearrangement, sequence reads were collapsed and filtered. Productive Simpson clonality was computed per sample as the square root of Simpson's diversity index over productive rearrangements. In its TCRdb copy, this immuneACCESS table keeps in-frame sequences only and misses some clones. Where compared with another copy, unresolved V genes explain less than half of these, and the others have no known cause. V, J and clone size reflect that table, while D and trimming were determined from the DNA. The sample includes some 220,000 clones, with roughly 84% observed a single time. The ten largest clones capture roughly 8.7% of the sample.

Per the germline V gene, SGHTA is the CDR1 and FQGNSA is the CDR2. From the cysteine through the phenylalanine, the CDR3 covers 16 amino acids. Only CDR3 DNA is held: 48 bases, read in frame from base 1. Trimming costs V 5 bases and J 6 bases, and their ends lie 20 bases apart. Whole blood was collected in K2EDTA tubes by collaborating institutions according to the institutions' own protocols. Collaborator samples were shipped for TCRbeta analysis as frozen whole blood, isolated PBMCs, or DNA extracted from either sample type. Details on this clone: The specificity of this receptor is unknown. Base qualities are not recorded, but no much larger clone differs from it by a single base.

Sequenced input: peripheral blood. Recombination joined TRBV7-2 with TRBJ1-3; the D region possibly corresponds to TRBD1 (6 bases align). This sequence originates from a man aged 45-60 years with active or convalescent COVID-19. The CDR3 in this case is CASSPFGQGTANTIYF. The nucleotides are TGTGCCAGCAGCCCCTTTGGGCAGGGGACGGCAAACACCATATATTTT.